The clone carrying this TCR beta chain was seen many times. Its cognate antigen is unknown. The source material, RNA transcripts, was used to amplify TCR beta CDR3 regions. The HTBI primer set drove a first-round RT-PCR of the TCR CDR3. In TCRdb, the multiplex PCR reads were re-called with MiXCR into one record per CDR3 protein. The sample lists under 650,000 distinct CDR3 sequences, around 15% occurring once. This sample was taken from a study of T cells in Graves' hyperthyroidism and ophthalmopathy. General study points: Most clonotypes expanded in the thyroid (above 0.001) were also present in blood. Model output signaled ophthalmopathy a median around 6.9 months ahead of onset.

Source material for PBMCs was 9 to 10 ml fresh peripheral blood. Germline lookup yields CDR1 SEHNR and CDR2 FQNEAQ (reference sequence). This CDR3 is built from 12 residues. V was shortened by 1 base and J by 7 bases, with 5 bases between the two germline ends. Sequenced: blood. The chain links TRBV7-9 to TRBJ2-1; D is uncertain. This clonotype was sampled from a woman in her 30s with Graves' hyperthyroidism. The CDR3 nucleotides read TGTGCCAGCAGCTTAGTGGGAAATGAGCAGTTCTTC. As protein: CASSLVGNEQFF.